Listed here are 6 T cell receptor beta chains from one sample, sequenced in a study of blood T cell repertoires in COVID-19. The table came from immunoSEQ multiplex PCR; TCRdb's copy has only in-frame clones and leaves some out. This table has about 70,000 clones, 90% appearing once. The sequencing input was peripheral blood. These receptors all come from a man aged 45-65 years with acute or convalescent COVID-19.

This chain connects TRBV4-2 to TRBJ2-7; possibly TRBD2 for D (6 bases). With 3 bases removed from V and 3 bases from J, the gap between germline ends came to 18 bases. Per the germline V gene, CDR1 is LGHNA and CDR2 is YNFKEQ. The CDR3 is 16 amino acids. The CDR3 is CASSQEPGATGYEQYF. The CDR3 DNA reads as TGTGCCAGCAGCCAGGAGCCGGGAGCAACAGGCTACGAGCAGTACTTC.

The chain recombines TRBV5-1 with TRBJ1-5; 8 bases map to TRBD1. After removal of 4 bases from V and 5 bases from J, the junction contained 5 bases not matched to a gene. CDR1 is SGHRS and CDR2 is YFSETQ in the germline V gene. The CDR3 spans 14 residues. This chain's CDR3 is CASSDGQGHQPQHF. CDR3 DNA sequence: TGCGCCAGCAGCGATGGACAGGGTCATCAGCCCCAGCATTTT.

This clone was detected once. This sequence joins TRBV14 and TRBJ1-3; D is ambiguous. Trimming left V 3 bases short and J 4 bases short, with 13 bases between. The CDR3 has 15 residues. CDR1 is SGHDN, CDR2 FVKESK, per germline. CDR3 loop: CASSHLGPYGNTIYF. The CDR3 DNA follows: TGTGCCAGCAGCCACCTGGGCCCATACGGAAACACCATATATTTT.

The rearrangement joins TRBV27 to TRBJ2-7; D gene unclear. V lost 2 bases and J lost 3, with 8 bases in between. Germline CDR1 MNHEY, CDR2 SMNVEV (reference sequence). The CDR3 is made up of 13 amino acids. In DNA form, the CDR3 reads TGTGCCAGCAGTTTAAACTATCACTACGAGCAGTACTTC. Amino acid sequence: CASSLNYHYEQYF.

This clone was recorded a few times. The CDR3 here is CASNFPGGQGAGELFF. The CDR3 DNA follows: TGTGCCAGCAACTTCCCGGGGGGCCAAGGAGCCGGGGAGCTGTTTTTT. The J gene is TRBJ2-2, the V gene TRBV7-9; the D gene is possibly TRBD2 (7 bases). CDR1 is SEHNR, CDR2 FQNEAQ, per germline (reference sequence). CDR3 length: 16 residues. V lost 7 bases and J 6 bases, leaving 21 bases between the germline ends.

The chain links TRBV6-2 or TRBV6-3 to TRBJ2-4, with 10 bases that match TRBD1. Germline trimming cut 5 bases from V and 0 bases from J; bases unmatched to any gene: 10. Germline CDR1 and CDR2: MNHEY and SVGEGT. CDR3 length: 18 residues. CDR3 amino acids: CASSRDRGGVGAKNIQYF. The CDR3 DNA follows: TGTGCCAGCAGTAGGGACAGGGGTGGGGTCGGAGCCAAAAACATTCAGTACTTC.